These T cell receptor beta chains were read from a single sample in a study of blood T cell repertoires in COVID-19. Assay used: immunoSEQ multiplex PCR; TCRdb lists only in-frame clones, some missing. In the table there are about 88,000 clones, around nine tenths of which are singletons. The source material was peripheral blood. These receptors were obtained from a woman aged 55-70 years with COVID-19, enrolled during active disease. Both conserved end residues are trimmed from each CDR3. The order of the fields is J gene, V gene, clone size, CDR3 protein. Clone size is shown for a subset of rows, as once, few, many or a class of expanded clone.

J gene: TRBJ1-5
V gene: TRBV30
clone size: NA
CDR3 protein: AWSPRGVVQPQH

J gene: TRBJ2-2
V gene: TRBV5-4
clone size: NA
CDR3 protein: ASSLDRSRVGELF

J gene: TRBJ1-1
V gene: TRBV10-2
clone size: few
CDR3 protein: ASSHRQGAANTEAF

J gene: TRBJ1-3
V gene: TRBV7-2
clone size: NA
CDR3 protein: ASSEISRSSGNTIY

J gene: TRBJ2-3
V gene: TRBV29-1
clone size: NA
CDR3 protein: SVGGAVDTQY

J gene: TRBJ2-5
V gene: TRBV5-1
clone size: few
CDR3 protein: ASSLRGGTQETQY

J gene: TRBJ2-7
V gene: TRBV7-9
clone size: once
CDR3 protein: ASSLGNRDRGPEQY

J gene: TRBJ2-1
V gene: TRBV5-5
clone size: NA
CDR3 protein: ASSSTRVGNEQF

J gene: TRBJ2-3
V gene: TRBV14
clone size: NA
CDR3 protein: ASSQNTGVATDTQY

J gene: TRBJ1-2
V gene: TRBV5-1
clone size: NA
CDR3 protein: ASSPDKSYGYT

J gene: TRBJ1-2
V gene: TRBV2
clone size: NA
CDR3 protein: ASSEASGDYGYT

J gene: TRBJ1-2
V gene: TRBV5-5
clone size: NA
CDR3 protein: ASSLSTPYT

J gene: TRBJ2-1
V gene: TRBV2
clone size: NA
CDR3 protein: ASSGLAYNEQF

J gene: TRBJ2-3
V gene: TRBV11-3
clone size: NA
CDR3 protein: ASSQQGGSTDTQY

J gene: TRBJ1-1
V gene: TRBV19
clone size: NA
CDR3 protein: ASTISGGKPNTEAF

J gene: TRBJ1-3
V gene: TRBV7-9
clone size: NA
CDR3 protein: ASRPGVGNTIY

J gene: TRBJ2-1
V gene: TRBV7-2
clone size: NA
CDR3 protein: ASSFSGGSYNEQF

J gene: TRBJ2-5
V gene: TRBV3-1/TRBV3-2
clone size: NA
CDR3 protein: ASSQGILPFSGGGETQY

J gene: TRBJ2-5
V gene: TRBV2
clone size: NA
CDR3 protein: ASRRAPEGHSAGETQY

J gene: TRBJ1-4
V gene: TRBV6-4
clone size: NA
CDR3 protein: ASTPGLLRWKLF

J gene: TRBJ1-2
V gene: TRBV15
clone size: NA
CDR3 protein: ATSREGRYDGYT

J gene: TRBJ1-1
V gene: TRBV5-4
clone size: NA
CDR3 protein: ASSLAWTGNTEAF

J gene: TRBJ2-3
V gene: TRBV6-5
clone size: NA
CDR3 protein: ASSLRGVTTDTQY

J gene: TRBJ2-1
V gene: TRBV25-1
clone size: NA
CDR3 protein: ASSDRPSREQF